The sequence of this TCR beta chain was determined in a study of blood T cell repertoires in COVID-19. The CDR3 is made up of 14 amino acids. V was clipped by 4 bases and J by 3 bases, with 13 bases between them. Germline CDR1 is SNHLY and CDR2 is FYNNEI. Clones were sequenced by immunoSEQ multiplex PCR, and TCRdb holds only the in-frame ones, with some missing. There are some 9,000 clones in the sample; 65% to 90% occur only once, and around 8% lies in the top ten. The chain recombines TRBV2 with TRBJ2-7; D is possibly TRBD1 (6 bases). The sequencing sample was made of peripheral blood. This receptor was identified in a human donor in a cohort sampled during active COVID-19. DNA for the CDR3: TGTGCCAGCAGTGGGTGGGGGCGTGTCTACGAGCAGTACTTC. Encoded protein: CASSGWGRVYEQYF.